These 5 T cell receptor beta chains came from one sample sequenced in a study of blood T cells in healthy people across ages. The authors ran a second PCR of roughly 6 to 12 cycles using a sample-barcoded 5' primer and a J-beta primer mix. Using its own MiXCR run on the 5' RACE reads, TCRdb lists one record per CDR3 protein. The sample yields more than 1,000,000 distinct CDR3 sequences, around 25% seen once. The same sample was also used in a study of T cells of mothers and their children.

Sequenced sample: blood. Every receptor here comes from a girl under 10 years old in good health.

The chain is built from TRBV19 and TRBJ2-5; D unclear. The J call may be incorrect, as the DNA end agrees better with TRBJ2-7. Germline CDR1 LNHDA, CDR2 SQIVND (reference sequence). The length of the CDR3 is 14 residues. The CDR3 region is CASSIPGIRDEQYF. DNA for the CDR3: TGTGCCAGTAGTATCCCAGGAATCCGGGACGAGCAGTACTTC.

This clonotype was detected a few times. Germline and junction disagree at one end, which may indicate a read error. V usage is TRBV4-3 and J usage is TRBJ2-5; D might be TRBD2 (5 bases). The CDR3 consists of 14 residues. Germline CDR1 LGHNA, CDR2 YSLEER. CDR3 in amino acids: CANSQEGRQETQYF. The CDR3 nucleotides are TGCGCCAACAGCCAAGAGGGAAGGCAAGAGACCCAGTACTTC.

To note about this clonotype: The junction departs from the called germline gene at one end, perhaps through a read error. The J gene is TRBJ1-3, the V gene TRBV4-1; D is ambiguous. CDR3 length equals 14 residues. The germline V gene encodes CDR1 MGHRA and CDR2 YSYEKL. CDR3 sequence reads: CVSSHLVGGNTIYF. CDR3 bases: TGCGTCAGCAGCCACCTCGTAGGAGGAAACACCATATATTTT.

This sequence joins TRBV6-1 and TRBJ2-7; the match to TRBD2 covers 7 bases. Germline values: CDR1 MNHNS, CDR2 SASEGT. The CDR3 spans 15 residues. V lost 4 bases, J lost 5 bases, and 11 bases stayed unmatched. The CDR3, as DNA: TGTGCCAGCAGTGCAAAGCGGGGTAGGATCAACGAGCAGTACTTC. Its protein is CASSAKRGRINEQYF.

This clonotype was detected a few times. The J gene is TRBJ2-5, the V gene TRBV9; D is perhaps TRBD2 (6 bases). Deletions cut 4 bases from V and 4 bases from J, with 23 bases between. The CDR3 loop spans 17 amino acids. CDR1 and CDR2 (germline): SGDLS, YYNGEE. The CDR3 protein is CASSRGLTHSRSETQYF. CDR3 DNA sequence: TGTGCCAGCAGCAGGGGACTCACCCACTCCAGATCAGAGACCCAGTACTTC.